The source of this TCR beta chain is a study of blood T cells in healthy people across ages. This CDR3 comprises 19 residues. This clonotype was counted only a few times. The use of a sample-barcoded 5' primer and a J-beta primer mix characterized a second PCR of roughly 6 to 11 cycles. Each CDR3 protein is one row after TCRdb ran MiXCR on the 5' RACE reads. Here the sample spans about 1.6 million distinct CDR3 sequences, approximately 32% being singletons. The V and J genes are TRBV21-1 and TRBJ2-3; TRBD2 is taken as the D call from the table, unchecked against the DNA. TRBV21-1 constitutes a pseudogene. Input material: blood. The sequence was obtained from a woman in her twenties or thirties in good health. The CDR3 sequence is CASSKRRLAGGTSTDTQYF. The DNA for the CDR3 is TGTGCCAGCAGCAAAAGGAGACTAGCGGGTGGTACTAGCACAGATACGCAGTATTTT.